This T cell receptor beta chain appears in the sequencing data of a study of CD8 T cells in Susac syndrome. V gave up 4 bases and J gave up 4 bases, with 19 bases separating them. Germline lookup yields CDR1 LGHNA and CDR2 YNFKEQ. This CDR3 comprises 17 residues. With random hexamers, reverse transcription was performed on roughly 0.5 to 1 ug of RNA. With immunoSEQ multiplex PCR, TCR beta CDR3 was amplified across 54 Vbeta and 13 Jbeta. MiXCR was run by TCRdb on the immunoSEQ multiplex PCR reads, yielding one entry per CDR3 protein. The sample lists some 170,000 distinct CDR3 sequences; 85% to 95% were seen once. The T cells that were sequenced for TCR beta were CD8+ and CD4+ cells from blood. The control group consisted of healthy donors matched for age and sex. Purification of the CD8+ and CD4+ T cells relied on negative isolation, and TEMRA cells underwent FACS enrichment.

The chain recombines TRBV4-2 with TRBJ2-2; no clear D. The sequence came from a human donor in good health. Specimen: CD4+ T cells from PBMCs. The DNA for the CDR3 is TGTGCCAGCAGCCGAAACCCCTTTGGGCTGCCCACCGGGGAGCTGTTTTTT. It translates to CASSRNPFGLPTGELFF.